The T cell receptor (beta chain) described here comes from a study of cytomegalovirus exposure and HLA in healthy donors. Per the germline V gene, CDR1 is MRHNA and CDR2 is SNTAGT. The V and J ends lost 5 bases and 5 bases, in that order; junction bases with no gene match: 4. This CDR3 is 14 amino acids long. PCR primers comprised 60 Vbeta and 13 Jbeta primers. Libraries were prepared by immunoSEQ multiplex PCR; TCRdb keeps only in-frame clonotypes and omits some of them. Of some 140,000 clones in the sample, 66% are singletons; the top ten hold over 1.5%. The sample consisted of PBMCs. This TCR came from a human donor in good health. The rearrangement links TRBV6-4 to TRBJ2-2; 8 bases match TRBD1. The CDR3: CASSPTGVTGELFF. The CDR3 DNA reads TGTGCCAGCAGTCCGACAGGGGTAACCGGGGAGCTGTTTTTT.